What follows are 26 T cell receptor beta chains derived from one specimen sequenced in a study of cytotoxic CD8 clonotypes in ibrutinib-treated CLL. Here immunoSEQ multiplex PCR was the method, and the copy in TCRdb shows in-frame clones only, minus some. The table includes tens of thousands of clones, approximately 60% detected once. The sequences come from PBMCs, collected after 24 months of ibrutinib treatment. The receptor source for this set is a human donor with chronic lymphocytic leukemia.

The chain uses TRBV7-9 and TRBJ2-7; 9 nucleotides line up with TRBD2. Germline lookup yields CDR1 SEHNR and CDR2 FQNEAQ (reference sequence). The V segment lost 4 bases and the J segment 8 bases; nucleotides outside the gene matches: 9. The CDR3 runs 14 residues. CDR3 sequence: CASSYGSGRSQQYF. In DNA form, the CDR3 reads TGTGCCAGCAGCTATGGTAGCGGGAGATCCCAGCAGTACTTC.

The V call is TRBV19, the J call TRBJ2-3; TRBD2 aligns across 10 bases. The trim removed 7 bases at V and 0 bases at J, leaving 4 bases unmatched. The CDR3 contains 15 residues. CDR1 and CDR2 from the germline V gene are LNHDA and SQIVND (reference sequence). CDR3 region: CASNLAGVSTDTQYF. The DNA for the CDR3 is TGTGCCAGTAATCTAGCGGGGGTTAGCACAGATACGCAGTATTTT.

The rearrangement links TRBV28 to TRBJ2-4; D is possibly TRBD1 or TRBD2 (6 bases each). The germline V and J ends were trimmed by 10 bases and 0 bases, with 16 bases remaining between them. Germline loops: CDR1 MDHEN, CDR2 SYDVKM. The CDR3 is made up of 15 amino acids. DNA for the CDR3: TGTGCCACCGTAGGGGGGATCAGAGCCAAAAACATTCAGTACTTC. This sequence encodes CATVGGIRAKNIQYF.

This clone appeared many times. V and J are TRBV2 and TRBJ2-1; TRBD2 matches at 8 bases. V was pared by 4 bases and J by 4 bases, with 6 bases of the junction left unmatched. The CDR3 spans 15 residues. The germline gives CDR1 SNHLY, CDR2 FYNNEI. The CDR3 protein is CASSGRTSSYNEQFF. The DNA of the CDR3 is TGTGCCAGCAGTGGTCGGACTAGCTCTTACAATGAGCAGTTCTTC.

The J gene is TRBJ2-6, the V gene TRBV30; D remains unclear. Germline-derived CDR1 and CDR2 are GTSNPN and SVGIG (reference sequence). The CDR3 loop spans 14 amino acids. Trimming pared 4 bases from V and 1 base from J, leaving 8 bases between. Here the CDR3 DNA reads TGTGCCTGGACAAAGGAGTCTGGGGCCAACGTCCTGACTTTC. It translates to CAWTKESGANVLTF.

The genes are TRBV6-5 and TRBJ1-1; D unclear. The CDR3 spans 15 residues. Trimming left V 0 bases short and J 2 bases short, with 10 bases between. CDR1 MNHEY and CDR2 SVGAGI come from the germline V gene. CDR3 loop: CASSYSRRPNTEAFF. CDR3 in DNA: TGTGCCAGCAGTTACTCGAGACGTCCAAACACTGAAGCTTTCTTT.

The CDR3 is CASTGGTSEAFF. CDR3 sequence (DNA): TGTGCCAGCACGGGGGGTACTTCTGAAGCTTTCTTT. The chain uses TRBV6-5 and TRBJ1-1; D perhaps matches TRBD1 (5 bases). This CDR3 has 12 residues. Germline CDR1 and CDR2: MNHEY and SVGAGI. V gave up 7 bases and J gave up 6 bases, with 12 bases separating them.

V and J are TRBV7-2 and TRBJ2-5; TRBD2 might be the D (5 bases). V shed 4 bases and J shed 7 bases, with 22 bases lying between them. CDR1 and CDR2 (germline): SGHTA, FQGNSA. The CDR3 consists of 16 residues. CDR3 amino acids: CASSSITGNIGGTQYF. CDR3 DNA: TGTGCCAGCAGCTCCATAACCGGGAATATCGGCGGGACCCAGTACTTC.

The CDR3 DNA is TGCAGCGCCCAGGGTGCCGATCAGCCCCAGCATTTT. Its translation: CSAQGADQPQHF. The rearrangement uses TRBV29-1 and TRBJ1-5, with a tentative D call TRBD1 (5 bases). CDR3 length: 12 residues. Germline assignment: CDR1 SQVTM and CDR2 ANQGSEA. V was shortened by 7 bases and J by 5 bases, with 12 bases between the two germline ends.

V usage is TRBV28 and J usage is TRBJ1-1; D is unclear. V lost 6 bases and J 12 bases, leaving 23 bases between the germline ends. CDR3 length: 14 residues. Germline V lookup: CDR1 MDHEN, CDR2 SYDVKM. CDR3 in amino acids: CASSSPRRGSRTFF. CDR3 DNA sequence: TGTGCCAGCAGCTCCCCACGTCGTGGGTCGCGGACTTTCTTT.

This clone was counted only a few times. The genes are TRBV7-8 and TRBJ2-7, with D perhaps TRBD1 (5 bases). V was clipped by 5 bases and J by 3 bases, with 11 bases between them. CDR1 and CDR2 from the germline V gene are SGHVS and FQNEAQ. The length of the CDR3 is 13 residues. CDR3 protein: CASSMDTFYEQYF. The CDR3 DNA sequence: TGTGCCAGCAGCATGGACACCTTCTACGAGCAGTACTTC.

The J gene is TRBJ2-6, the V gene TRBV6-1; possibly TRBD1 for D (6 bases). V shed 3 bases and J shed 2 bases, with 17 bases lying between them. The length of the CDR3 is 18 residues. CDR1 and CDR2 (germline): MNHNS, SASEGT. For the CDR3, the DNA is TGTGCCAGCAGTGATAGGACAGCGTTCCGTGCTGGGGCCAACGTCCTGACTTTC. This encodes CASSDRTAFRAGANVLTF.

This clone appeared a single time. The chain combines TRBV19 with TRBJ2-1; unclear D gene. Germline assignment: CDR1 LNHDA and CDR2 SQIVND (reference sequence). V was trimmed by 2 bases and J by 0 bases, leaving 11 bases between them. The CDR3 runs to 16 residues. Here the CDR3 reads CASSIFARSSYNEQFF. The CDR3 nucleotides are TGTGCCAGTAGTATATTTGCCAGAAGCTCCTACAATGAGCAGTTCTTC.

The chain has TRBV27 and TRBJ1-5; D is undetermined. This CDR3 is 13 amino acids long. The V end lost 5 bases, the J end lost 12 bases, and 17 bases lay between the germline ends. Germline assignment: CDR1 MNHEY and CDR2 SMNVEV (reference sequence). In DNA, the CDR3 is TGTGCCAGCAGTCTCTCCGCGGGCGGGCGCCAGCATTTT. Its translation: CASSLSAGGRQHF.

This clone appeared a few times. The DNA for the CDR3 is TGTGCCACCAGCGTAGGAGAACTCAATTCACCCCTCCACTTT. It codes for CATSVGELNSPLHF. This rearrangement joins TRBV15 to TRBJ1-6; D remains unclear. Trimming removed 5 bases at V and 7 bases at J, with 12 bases between. The germline gives CDR1 LNHNV, CDR2 YYDKDF (reference sequence). This CDR3 region has 14 residues.

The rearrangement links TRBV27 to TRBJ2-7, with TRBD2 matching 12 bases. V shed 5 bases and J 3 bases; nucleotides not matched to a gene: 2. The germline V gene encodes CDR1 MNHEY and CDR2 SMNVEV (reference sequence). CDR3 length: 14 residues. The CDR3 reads CASSQGLAGYEQYF. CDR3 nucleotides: TGTGCCAGCAGTCAGGGACTAGCGGGCTACGAGCAGTACTTC.

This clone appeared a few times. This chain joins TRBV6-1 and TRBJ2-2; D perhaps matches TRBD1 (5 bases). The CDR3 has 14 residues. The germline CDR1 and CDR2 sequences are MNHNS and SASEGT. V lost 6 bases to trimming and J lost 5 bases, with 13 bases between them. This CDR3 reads CASRAITGTGELFF. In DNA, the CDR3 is TGTGCCAGCAGAGCCATAACAGGAACCGGGGAGCTGTTTTTT.

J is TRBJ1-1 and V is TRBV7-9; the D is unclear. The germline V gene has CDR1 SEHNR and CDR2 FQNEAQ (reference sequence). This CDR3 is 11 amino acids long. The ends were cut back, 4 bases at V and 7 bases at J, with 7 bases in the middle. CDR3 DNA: TGTGCCAGCAGCTACATAGTTGAAGCTTTCTTT. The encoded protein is CASSYIVEAFF.

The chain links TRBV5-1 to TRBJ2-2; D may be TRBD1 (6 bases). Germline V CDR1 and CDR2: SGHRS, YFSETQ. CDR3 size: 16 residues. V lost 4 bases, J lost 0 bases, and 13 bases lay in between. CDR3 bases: TGCGCCAGCAGCCTACAGGGAAGGGCGAACACCGGGGAGCTGTTTTTT. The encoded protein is CASSLQGRANTGELFF.

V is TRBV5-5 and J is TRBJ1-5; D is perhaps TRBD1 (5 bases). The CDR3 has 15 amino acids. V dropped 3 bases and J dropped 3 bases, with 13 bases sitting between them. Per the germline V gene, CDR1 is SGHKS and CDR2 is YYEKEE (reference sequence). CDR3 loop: CASSSLQGVNQPQHF. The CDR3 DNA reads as TGTGCCAGCAGCTCACTTCAGGGTGTCAATCAGCCCCAGCATTTT.

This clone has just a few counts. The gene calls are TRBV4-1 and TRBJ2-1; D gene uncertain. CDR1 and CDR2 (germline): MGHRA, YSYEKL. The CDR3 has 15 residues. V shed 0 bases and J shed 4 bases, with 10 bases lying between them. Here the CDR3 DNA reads TGCGCCAGCAGCCAAGACAGGCCCTCGTACAATGAGCAGTTCTTC. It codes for CASSQDRPSYNEQFF.

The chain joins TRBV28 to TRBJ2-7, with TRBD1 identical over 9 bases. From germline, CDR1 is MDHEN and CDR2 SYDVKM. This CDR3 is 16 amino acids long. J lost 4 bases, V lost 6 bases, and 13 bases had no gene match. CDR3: CASSFLTTGGRYEQYF. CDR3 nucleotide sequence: TGTGCCAGCAGCTTTCTTACTACAGGGGGCAGATACGAGCAGTACTTC. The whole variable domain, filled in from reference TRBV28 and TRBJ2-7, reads DVKVTQSSRYLVKRTGEKVFLECVQDMDHENMFWYRQDPGLGLRLIYFSYDVKMKEKGDIPEGYSVSREKKERFSLILESASTNQTSMYLCASSFLTTGGRYEQYFGPGTRLTVT.

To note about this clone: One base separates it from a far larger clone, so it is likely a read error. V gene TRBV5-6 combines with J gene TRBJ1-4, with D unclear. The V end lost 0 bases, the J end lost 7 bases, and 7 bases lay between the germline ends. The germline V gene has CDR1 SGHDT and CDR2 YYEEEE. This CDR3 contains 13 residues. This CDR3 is CASSLGEGEKLFF. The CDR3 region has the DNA TGTGCCAGCAGCTTGGGCGAGGGTGAAAAACTGTTTTTT.

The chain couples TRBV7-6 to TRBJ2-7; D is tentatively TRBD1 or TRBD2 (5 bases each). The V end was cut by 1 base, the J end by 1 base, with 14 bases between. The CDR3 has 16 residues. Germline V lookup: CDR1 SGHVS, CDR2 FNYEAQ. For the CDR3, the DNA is TGTGCCAGCAGCTTAGATGTAGGGGACGGATCCTACGAGCAGTACTTC. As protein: CASSLDVGDGSYEQYF.

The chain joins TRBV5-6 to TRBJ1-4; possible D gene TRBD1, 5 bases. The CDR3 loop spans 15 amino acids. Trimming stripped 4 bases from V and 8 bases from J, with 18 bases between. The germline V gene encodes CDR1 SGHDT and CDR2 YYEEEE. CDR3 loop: CASSRIVGLGEKLFF. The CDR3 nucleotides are TGTGCCAGCAGCAGGATCGTGGGGCTGGGGGAAAAACTGTTTTTT. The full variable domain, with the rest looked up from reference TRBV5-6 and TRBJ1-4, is DAGVTQSPTHLIKTRGQQVTLRCSPKSGHDTVSWYQQALGQGPQFIFQYYEEEERQRGNFPDRFSGHQFPNYSSELNVNALLLGDSALYLCASSRIVGLGEKLFFGSGTQLSVL.

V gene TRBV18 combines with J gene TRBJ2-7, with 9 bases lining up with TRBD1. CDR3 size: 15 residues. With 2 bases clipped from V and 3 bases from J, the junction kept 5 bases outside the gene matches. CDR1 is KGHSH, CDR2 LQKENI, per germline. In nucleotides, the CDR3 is TGTGCCAGCTCACCAATTACAGGGGGCATCTACGAGCAGTACTTC. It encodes CASSPITGGIYEQYF.